The rows below give T cell receptor beta chains drawn from one sample of a study of cytomegalovirus exposure and HLA in healthy donors. Produced via immunoSEQ multiplex PCR; TCRdb's table is partial and in-frame only. Recorded for this sample: about 88,000 clones. Sequencing used PBMCs. The receptors here all came from a girl between 10 and 17 years old in good health and CMV-seropositive. Both conserved end residues are part of each CDR3. D genes are given only for firm matches.

d_call j_call v_call cdr3_aa cdr3_nt
. TRBJ2-3 TRBV6-5 CASRTLTLTDTQYF TGTGCCAGCAGAACCCTGACACTCACAGATACGCAGTATTTT
TRBD1 TRBJ1-5 TRBV7-9 CASSLALTGGKMSNQPQHF TGTGCCAGCAGCTTAGCGCTAACAGGGGGCAAAATGAGCAATCAGCCCCAGCATTTT
TRBD1 TRBJ2-3 TRBV19 CASSSPGQGIYRDRTDTQYF TGTGCCAGTAGTTCCCCGGGACAGGGAATTTATAGGGATAGGACAGATACGCAGTATTTT
TRBD2 TRBJ2-3 TRBV4-3 CASSQTTSGRSDTQYF TGCGCCAGCAGCCAGACGACTAGCGGGCGGTCTGATACGCAGTATTTT
TRBD2 TRBJ2-1 TRBV19 CASSALSGVYYNEQFF TGTGCCAGTAGTGCTCTGAGCGGGGTTTACTACAATGAGCAGTTCTTC
. TRBJ1-2 TRBV4-3 CASSQDMTYGYTF TGCGCCAGCAGCCAAGATATGACATATGGCTACACCTTC
. TRBJ1-6 TRBV4-3 CASSQDQIGGTYNSPLHF TGCGCCAGCAGCCAAGATCAAATCGGGGGGACCTATAATTCACCCCTCCACTTT
TRBD1 TRBJ2-7 TRBV29-1 CSVPRQGTYEQYF TGCAGCGTGCCCCGACAGGGGACCTACGAGCAGTACTTC
TRBD1 TRBJ1-4 TRBV28 CASTAGGEEKLFF TGTGCCAGCACCGCAGGGGGTGAAGAAAAACTGTTTTTT
TRBD2 TRBJ2-3 TRBV7-9 CASSNGTSGGRIQYF TGTGCCAGCAGCAATGGGACTAGCGGGGGGCGGATCCAGTATTTT
TRBD1 TRBJ2-7 TRBV2 CASRIFQGALEQYF TGTGCCAGCAGGATTTTCCAGGGGGCTCTTGAGCAGTACTTC
. TRBJ1-1 TRBV11-2 CASSAGVNTEAFF TGTGCCAGCAGCGCGGGGGTGAACACTGAAGCTTTCTTT
. TRBJ2-3 TRBV7-8 CASSTQGGSDTQYF TGTGCCAGCAGCACGCAGGGGGGATCAGATACGCAGTATTTT
TRBD1 TRBJ1-2 TRBV19 CASSRIEGTGGKGDGYTF TGTGCCAGTAGCAGGATTGAAGGGACAGGGGGCAAGGGGGATGGCTACACCTTC
. TRBJ1-2 TRBV18 CASSPAGGNYGYTF TGTGCCAGCTCACCAGCGGGGGGGAACTATGGCTACACCTTC
. TRBJ2-1 TRBV13 CASSLDMASYNEQFF TGTGCCAGCAGCTTAGATATGGCCTCCTACAATGAGCAGTTCTTC
TRBD2 TRBJ2-2 TRBV9 CASSVSGAGTGELFF TGTGCCAGCAGCGTTAGCGGGGCAGGAACCGGGGAGCTGTTTTTT
TRBD1 TRBJ1-5 TRBV5-1 CASSPGPRDRGSQPQHF TGCGCCAGCTCCCCGGGCCCCAGAGACAGGGGGAGTCAGCCCCAGCATTTT
. TRBJ2-3 TRBV4-3 CASSQDSQVSGDTQYF TGCGCCAGCAGCCAAGACAGTCAGGTTTCAGGAGATACGCAGTATTTT
. TRBJ1-1 TRBV29-1 CSVEHGNTEAFF TGCAGCGTTGAACACGGGAACACTGAAGCTTTCTTT
. TRBJ2-7 TRBV6-5 CASSNSPGPLYEQYF TGTGCCAGCAGTAACTCACCAGGCCCCCTCTACGAGCAGTACTTC
TRBD1 TRBJ1-1 TRBV4-2 CASSRTGQARNTEAFF TGTGCCAGCAGCCGAACTGGACAGGCAAGGAACACTGAAGCTTTCTTT
. TRBJ2-1 TRBV7-3 CASSSQSSSYNEQFF TGTGCCAGCAGCTCTCAATCGAGCTCCTACAATGAGCAGTTCTTC
TRBD2 TRBJ2-7 TRBV19 CASSPQRAGGQYEQYF TGTGCCAGTAGTCCACAACGGGCGGGGGGGCAATACGAGCAGTACTTC
TRBD1 TRBJ1-1 TRBV4-2 CASSQLGQGSTEAFF TGTGCCAGCAGCCAACTGGGACAGGGTTCCACTGAAGCTTTCTTT
TRBD1 TRBJ1-1 TRBV7-3 CASSKGQLRTEAFF TGTGCCAGCAGCAAGGGACAGCTGAGGACTGAAGCTTTCTTT
. TRBJ2-7 TRBV13 CASSLSSTYEQYF TGTGCCAGCAGCTTATCTAGTACCTACGAGCAGTACTTC
. TRBJ1-1 TRBV9 CASSVEESVEAFF TGTGCCAGCAGCGTAGAGGAGTCCGTTGAAGCTTTCTTT
. TRBJ2-4 TRBV2 CASRSGTRKNIQYF TGTGCCAGCAGATCCGGGACACGTAAAAACATTCAGTACTTC
TRBD2 TRBJ2-2 TRBV7-2 CASGSGQAGGVGELFF TGTGCCAGCGGTAGCGGGCAGGCGGGTGGTGTTGGGGAGCTGTTTTTT
. TRBJ1-6 TRBV25-1 CASSGERDSSPLHF TGTGCCAGCAGTGGGGAGAGGGATTCTTCACCCCTCCACTTT
TRBD1 TRBJ1-2 TRBV25-1 CASSETGGGHRRGYTF TGTGCCAGCAGTGAAACAGGGGGCGGGCATAGGCGCGGCTACACCTTC
TRBD1 TRBJ2-1 TRBV19 CASSPQGSSYNEQFF TGTGCCAGTAGTCCACAGGGGAGCTCCTACAATGAGCAGTTCTTC